The TCR beta chain described here comes from a study of PD-1 blockade in classical Hodgkin lymphoma (TCRdb year 2020). With respect to the entire study: Nivolumab dosing was 3 mg/kg intravenously every 2 weeks, continuing until either disease progression or unacceptable toxicity. To define a peripheral blood immune signature of response to PD-1 blockade in classical Hodgkin lymphoma, the study combined TCR beta sequencing with CyTOF.

The time point label of this sample denotes: cycle 1 day 1 (C1D1), immediately before nivolumab initiation. Every trial patient had relapsed after autologous stem cell transplantation, and cohorts A, B and C differed in prior brentuximab vedotin exposure. A total of more than 55 patients with relapsed/refractory classical Hodgkin lymphoma made up the trial cohort, and each patient's best overall response was complete response, partial response or progressive disease. In the multi-cohort phase II CheckMate 205 trial, trial patients received single-agent nivolumab. An independent review committee assessed best overall response using the 2007 International Working Group response criteria. PBMCs from the trial were collected at three points: immediately before nivolumab initiation (C1D1), and during therapy at cycle 2 day 1 and cycle 4 day 1. Peripheral blood was collected in 8 mL Vacutainer Cell Preparation Tubes, from which PBMCs were isolated by centrifugation and then cryopreserved.

To note about this clone: Its cognate antigen has yet to be identified. One base away there is no much larger clone; base qualities are not given.

Results and caveats for the whole study, not just this receptor: The study covered only a single clinical trial cohort, and the causes of the repertoire differences, possibly disease activity or prior therapy, were still not defined. Baseline TCR diversity was reported to be lower in newly diagnosed patients than in healthy donors and to be lower still in relapsed/refractory patients. Lower diversity was seen in patients whose nivolumab began less than 1 year after ASCT, and these patients were left out of later analyses so that immune reconstitution would not confound the results. Among trial patients, those achieving complete response had baseline diversity similar to that of newly diagnosed patients, while diversity was significantly lower in partial responders and progressors. CD4+ but not CD8+ TCR diversity rose significantly by C4D1 (p=0.0027 vs p=0.16), most apparent in complete responders (p=0.02).

CDR1 and CDR2, looked up from the germline V gene, are MDHEN and SYDVKM. V was cut back by 4 bases and J by 1 base, leaving a gap of 5 bases between them. From its cysteine to its phenylalanine, the CDR3 spans 12 amino acids. The kept DNA is CDR3 alone, 36 bases in frame from the first base. The Qiagen DNeasy kit was used to extract genomic DNA from unsorted PBMCs and from the negatively selected CD4+ and CD8+ fractions. Amplification of TCR beta CDR3 regions was done by immunoSEQ multiplex PCR with primers that anneal to V and J segments. Amplification bias was minimized using a synthetic immune receptor repertoire, and residual bias was removed computationally after sequencing. In the paper's pipeline: Custom Python scripts were used to quantify repertoire diversity as the Shannon entropy index. The unsorted, CD4+ and CD8+ repertoires were each analyzed separately, with the exception of combined analyses, where CD4+ and CD8+ sequences were merged in silico. A clone was considered expanded if an increase in frequency of at least 2-fold after treatment relative to C1D1 was found, and a pseudocount of 0.5 was applied to clones undetected at baseline. Clones with 0 or 1 copy at C1D1 were defined as singleton clones, while clones with 2 or more copies were defined as non-singleton clones. Clones expanded in unsorted samples were annotated as CD4+, CD8+ or unknown by matching protein sequences in sorted samples from the same patient. Wilcoxon tests on paired samples were used to test changes in diversity from C1D1 to C4D1. Not all clones reach the TCRdb copy of this immuneACCESS table, which keeps in-frame sequences only. Checked studies attribute under half of the gap to unresolved V genes and leave the rest unexplained. V and J calls and clone size are given by that table; D and trimming were obtained from the DNA. This sample is represented by roughly 97,000 clones; over 80% of them were singletons. Clones ranked in the top ten supply less than 15% of the sample.

Source: peripheral blood mononuclear cells (PBMCs), taken at baseline. The receptor chain draws on TRBV28 and TRBJ2-7; the D segment cannot be called with confidence. The receptor's source is a human donor with classical Hodgkin lymphoma. The nucleotides read TGTGCCAGCAGTTCCCCGTCCTACGAGCAGTACTTC. This translates into CASSSPSYEQYF.